The 11 T cell receptor beta chains given below trace back to one sample, sequenced in a study of PD-1 blockade in classical Hodgkin lymphoma. Measured with immunoSEQ multiplex PCR; TCRdb has only the in-frame clones, and not every one. Found here are approximately 43,000 clones, around 87% of them singletons; the top ten hold just over 5.5%. Exposure to brentuximab vedotin varied, and each patient had relapsed following autologous stem cell transplantation. Specimen: peripheral blood mononuclear cells (PBMCs), collected before the second cycle of nivolumab. All receptors derive from a human donor with classical Hodgkin lymphoma.

The genes are TRBV5-4 and TRBJ2-7, with 7 bases identical to TRBD2. Germline loops: CDR1 SGHNT, CDR2 YYREEE (reference sequence). The CDR3 has 15 residues. V dropped 2 bases and J dropped 4; count of bases not matched to a gene: 9. The CDR3 nucleotides are TGTGCCAGCAGCTTCGGGGGAGGGCCATTATACGAGCAGTACTTC. Translated: CASSFGGGPLYEQYF.

This clone was seen a handful of times. The chain joins TRBV9 to TRBJ1-5; TRBD1 agrees at 9 bases. Looked up from germline, CDR1 is SGDLS and CDR2 is YYNGEE. V trimming: 3 bases; J trimming: 4 bases; junction bases outside the gene matches: 2. The CDR3 loop spans 14 amino acids. The CDR3 loop is CASSAGQGNQPQHF. CDR3 nucleotide sequence: TGTGCCAGCAGCGCAGGACAGGGGAATCAGCCCCAGCATTTT.

The chain links TRBV13 to TRBJ2-7; TRBD2 might be the D (5 bases). Germline values: CDR1 PRHDT, CDR2 FYEKMQ (reference sequence). V was pared by 5 bases and J by 6 bases, with 17 bases between. The CDR3 loop spans 14 amino acids. DNA for the CDR3: TGTGCCAGCAGCCCCCCCATGAGGGTGGGCGAGCAGTACTTC. Translation: CASSPPMRVGEQYF.

The chain employs TRBV7-2 and TRBJ2-7, with 13 bases aligning to TRBD2. The junction had 7 bases not matched to a gene; V was cut back by 5 bases and J by 6 bases. The V gene's germline CDR1 is SGHTA and CDR2 FQGNSA. This CDR3 has 15 amino acids. The CDR3 region has the DNA TGTGCCAGCAGCCCCCGACGGACTAGCGGGGGCGAGCAGTACTTC. Protein sequence: CASSPRRTSGGEQYF.

The chain combines TRBV5-1 with TRBJ2-3; D tentatively fits TRBD1 or TRBD2 (6 bases each). The CDR3 is 16 residues long. CDR1 and CDR2 from the germline V gene are SGHRS and YFSETQ. Trimming left V 4 bases short and J 0 bases short, with 15 bases between. In nucleotides, the CDR3 is TGCGCCAGCAGCGTCCGGGGGCCTGCTAGCACAGATACGCAGTATTTT. It encodes CASSVRGPASTDTQYF.

The rearrangement uses TRBV7-2 and TRBJ1-4; weak D call: TRBD1 (5 bases). This CDR3 is built from 13 residues. Germline CDR1 SGHTA, CDR2 FQGNSA. V lost 5 bases and J 7 bases, leaving 11 bases between the germline ends. The CDR3 loop is CASSRGTSEKLFF. In DNA form, the CDR3 reads TGTGCCAGCAGCCGCGGGACGAGTGAAAAACTGTTTTTT.

This clone was recorded a few times. The V and J genes are TRBV5-4 and TRBJ1-2; weak D call: TRBD1 (5 bases). Trimming shortened V by 3 bases and J by 8 bases, and 23 bases separated the two germline ends. CDR3 length: 16 amino acids. Per the germline V gene, CDR1 is SGHNT and CDR2 is YYREEE (reference sequence). The CDR3 DNA is TGTGCCAGCAGCTCAACCCCGGGACTCCCATCCCGAGGCTACACCTTC. Translation: CASSSTPGLPSRGYTF.

The chain uses TRBV2 and TRBJ1-2, with 7 positions matching TRBD1. V was pared by 4 bases and J by 4 bases, with 6 bases of the junction left unmatched. Germline-derived CDR1 and CDR2 are SNHLY and FYNNEI. The CDR3 has 14 amino acids. The CDR3 DNA reads TGTGCCAGCAGTGTCAGGGGGTTTAGCTATGGCTACACCTTC. Translation: CASSVRGFSYGYTF.

V gene TRBV5-8 combines with J gene TRBJ1-6; D not certain. The CDR3 is made up of 14 amino acids. The V and J ends lost 1 base and 10 bases respectively, with 12 bases between them. CDR1 SGHTS and CDR2 YDEGEE come from the germline V gene. CDR3 bases: TGTGCCAGCAGCTTGAGGAGGCTTCAATCACCCCTCCACTTT. This sequence encodes CASSLRRLQSPLHF.

This clone appeared once. The J gene is TRBJ2-5, the V gene TRBV27, with a tentative D call TRBD1 (5 bases). Germline loops: CDR1 MNHEY, CDR2 SMNVEV (reference sequence). The CDR3 covers 15 residues. V dropped 1 base and J dropped 2 bases, with 11 bases sitting between them. Here the CDR3 DNA reads TGTGCCAGCAGTTTATATCCAGGGCAGCAAGAGACCCAGTACTTC. This gives the protein CASSLYPGQQETQYF.

This sequence joins TRBV19 and TRBJ2-1; 13 bases agree with TRBD2. The CDR3 spans 15 residues. V lost 7 bases to trimming and J lost 4 bases; unmatched junction nucleotides: 4. Germline assignment: CDR1 LNHDA and CDR2 SQIVND (reference sequence). The CDR3 spells CASIRTSGGYNEQFF. CDR3 DNA sequence: TGTGCCAGTATCCGGACTAGCGGGGGTTACAATGAGCAGTTCTTC.